Each of the 18 T cell receptor beta chains below was sequenced from the same sample in a study of T cells in localized non-small cell lung cancer. This table comes from immunoSEQ multiplex PCR, and its TCRdb copy is limited to in-frame clones, with some not included. The data show 1,300 to 1,500 clones, about 30% seen once. The sample consisted of lung tumor tissue, taken before any cancer treatment. Receptors originate from a male donor aged 60 or older with stage II lung adenocarcinoma.

The genes are TRBV28 and TRBJ2-7, with 7 positions matching TRBD2. The CDR3 is made up of 14 amino acids. V dropped 6 bases and J dropped 2; count of bases not matched to a gene: 7. Germline V gene lookup returns CDR1 MDHEN and CDR2 SYDVKM. CDR3 loop: CASSYPAGAYEQYF. Written as DNA, the CDR3 is TGTGCCAGCAGCTACCCGGCGGGGGCCTACGAGCAGTACTTC.

By share, this clone ranks as medium-sized. The rearrangement uses TRBV11-3 and TRBJ2-7, with TRBD1 identical over 11 bases. J was trimmed by 4 bases and V by 5 bases; bases with no gene match: 10. This CDR3 is built from 16 residues. The germline V gene has CDR1 SGHNT and CDR2 YENEEA. CDR3 protein: CASSDDLGTGGYEQYF. In DNA, the CDR3 is TGTGCCAGCAGCGACGACCTTGGGACAGGGGGTTACGAGCAGTACTTC.

The chain carries TRBV1 and TRBJ2-7; the table's D call TRBD2 went unverified against the DNA. TRBV1 is described as a pseudogene. The CDR3 has 15 residues. The CDR3 region is CASSLKGPGIDEQYF. The CDR3 DNA is TGCGCCAGCAGCCTAAAAGGTCCGGGTATCGACGAGCAGTACTTC.

This clone was observed a few times. V and J are TRBV11-3 and TRBJ1-1; D call uncertain. V lost 1 base and J lost 4, with 19 bases in between. In germline, CDR1 is SGHNT, CDR2 YENEEA. This CDR3 is 17 amino acids long. In DNA, the CDR3 is TGTGCCAGCAGCTTAGGCGGTATGGGTGGGGTGATCACTGAAGCTTTCTTT. It codes for CASSLGGMGGVITEAFF. The variable domain in full, with the rest retrieved from reference TRBV11-3 and TRBJ1-1, is EAGVVQSPRYKIIEKKQPVAFWCNPISGHNTLYWYLQNLGQGPELLIRYENEEAVDDSQLPKDRFSAERLKGVDSTLKIQPAELGDSAVYLCASSLGGMGGVITEAFFGQGTRLTVV.

The V and J genes are TRBV11-3 and TRBJ2-1, with D perhaps assigned TRBD1 or TRBD2 (5 bases each). V shed 3 bases and J shed 13 bases, with 19 bases lying between them. CDR3 length equals 14 residues. Germline CDR1 and CDR2: SGHNT and YENEEA. The CDR3 DNA sequence: TGTGCCAGCAGCTTTCCCGGTAGGGGAGTACGTCAGTTCTTC. Protein: CASSFPGRGVRQFF.

This rearrangement joins TRBV9 to TRBJ2-5; D ambiguous. CDR1 is SGDLS and CDR2 is YYNGEE in the germline V gene. Trimming took off 6 bases at V and 4 bases at J, with 13 bases between the two ends. The CDR3 has 13 amino acids. The CDR3 loop is CASIREAVETQYF. The CDR3 DNA is TGTGCCAGCATTCGAGAGGCGGTAGAGACCCAGTACTTC.

CDR3 in amino acids: CASRQTSTYEQYF. CDR3 DNA: TGTGCCAGCAGGCAGACTAGTACCTACGAGCAGTACTTC. The chain couples TRBV28 to TRBJ2-7, with TRBD2 as a possible D gene (6 bases). Germline values: CDR1 MDHEN, CDR2 SYDVKM. Trimming pared 6 bases from V and 2 bases from J, leaving 11 bases between. The CDR3 runs to 13 residues.

The rearrangement links TRBV18 to TRBJ2-7; the D gene is possibly TRBD2 (6 bases). The CDR3 length is 14 residues. V gave up 3 bases and J gave up 2 bases, with 11 bases separating them. Germline assignment: CDR1 KGHSH and CDR2 LQKENI. The CDR3 reads CASSPTPGAYEQYF. DNA of the CDR3: TGTGCCAGCTCACCGACACCGGGGGCCTACGAGCAGTACTTC.

This clone was counted a few times. This CDR3 reads CASSLGTSGSTDTQYF. The CDR3 DNA reads TGTGCCAGCAGCCTGGGGACTAGCGGGAGTACAGATACGCAGTATTTT. The V and J genes are TRBV9 and TRBJ2-3; 14 bases match TRBD2. Germline V gene sequence: CDR1 SGDLS, CDR2 YYNGEE. The CDR3 is 16 residues long. After removal of 4 bases from V and 3 bases from J, the junction contained 4 bases not matched to a gene.

Relative to its sample, this clone is large (0.1 to 1%). The rearrangement links TRBV4-1 to TRBJ2-7; 7 nucleotides match TRBD1. The CDR3 has 14 amino acids. The germline gives CDR1 MGHRA, CDR2 YSYEKL. V was pared by 2 bases and J by 1 base, with 2 bases of the junction left unmatched. This CDR3 reads CASSQTTGSYEQYF. The CDR3 bases are TGCGCCAGCAGCCAAACGACAGGGTCCTACGAGCAGTACTTC.

V and J are TRBV30 and TRBJ2-7; D gene unclear. The V end was cut by 3 bases, the J end by 6 bases, with 15 bases between. Germline CDR1 is GTSNPN and CDR2 is SVGIG (reference sequence). This CDR3 is 13 amino acids long. DNA for the CDR3: TGTGCCTGGAGCCCGGACGTTTCGACCGAGCAGTACTTC. Protein sequence: CAWSPDVSTEQYF. The variable domain in full, completed from reference TRBV30 and TRBJ2-7, reads SQTIHQWPATLVQPVGSPLSLECTVEGTSNPNLYWYRQAAGRGLQLLFYSVGIGQISSEVPQNLSASRPQDRQFILSSKKLLLSDSGFYLCAWSPDVSTEQYFGPGTRLTVT.

The gene calls are TRBV19 and TRBJ2-5, with TRBD1 as a possible D gene (6 bases). V was cut by 5 bases and J by 2 bases, with 15 bases left in between. The CDR3 spans 15 residues. Per the germline V gene, CDR1 is LNHDA and CDR2 is SQIVND (reference sequence). The CDR3 region is CASSLQQGAQETQYF. The DNA for the CDR3 is TGTGCCAGTAGTTTACAACAGGGAGCTCAAGAGACCCAGTACTTC.

This sequence joins TRBV28 and TRBJ1-1; D may be TRBD1 (5 bases). The length of the CDR3 is 15 residues. Germline CDR1 is MDHEN and CDR2 is SYDVKM. V gave up 3 bases and J gave up 0 bases, with 11 bases separating them. In nucleotides, the CDR3 is TGTGCCAGCAGTTTGGGGGGGTTAGTGAACACTGAAGCTTTCTTT. Its translation is CASSLGGLVNTEAFF.

This chain joins TRBV19 and TRBJ2-1; no reliable D call. The V end lost 5 bases, the J end lost 4 bases, and 12 bases lay between the germline ends. Germline loops: CDR1 LNHDA, CDR2 SQIVND (reference sequence). The CDR3 consists of 14 residues. The CDR3: CASSSRPFYNEQFF. The CDR3 region has the DNA TGTGCCAGTAGTTCCAGACCCTTTTACAATGAGCAGTTCTTC.

This clone was found once. V gene TRBV14 combines with J gene TRBJ1-2; perhaps TRBD1 as D (5 bases). Germline V gene lookup returns CDR1 SGHDN and CDR2 FVKESK. The V gene lost 3 bases and the J gene lost 4 bases, with 15 bases spanning the gap. The CDR3 is 15 amino acids. CDR3 amino acids: CASSHPGQGTYGYTF. The CDR3 nucleotides are TGTGCCAGCAGCCACCCCGGGCAGGGAACCTATGGCTACACCTTC.

The chain combines TRBV6-8 with TRBJ1-2; 8 bases align to TRBD1. V shed 6 bases, J shed 7 bases, and the junction held 10 bases outside the gene matches. CDR1 is MNHGY, CDR2 SAAAGT, per germline. This CDR3 has 14 amino acids. The CDR3 DNA reads as TGTGCCAGCAGCCGCACCACGACAGGGGTTGGCTACACCTTC. It is translated as CASSRTTTGVGYTF.

The chain carries TRBV14 and TRBJ1-2; D is uncertain. Trimming stripped 1 base from V and 8 bases from J, with 8 bases between. The germline gives CDR1 SGHDN, CDR2 FVKESK. The CDR3 sequence is 12 residues long. CDR3 bases: TGTGCCAGCAGCCAAGGCCCGGCGGGCTACACCTTC. Translation: CASSQGPAGYTF.

This chain uses TRBV28 with TRBJ1-5, with a weak D call TRBD1 (5 bases). The CDR3 is 15 amino acids. V was clipped by 7 bases and J by 5 bases, with 18 bases between them. Germline V gene lookup returns CDR1 MDHEN and CDR2 SYDVKM. The CDR3: CASTPQGLGDQPQHF. CDR3 in DNA: TGTGCCAGCACCCCCCAGGGTCTTGGGGATCAGCCCCAGCATTTT.